These T cell receptor beta chains were read from a single sample in a study of human T cells and chemical hapten exposure. Using its own MiXCR run on the RACE reads, TCRdb lists one record per CDR3 protein. The table includes 150,000 to 200,000 distinct CDR3 sequences, around 13% detected once. This material consisted of whole blood, taken in connection with sensitization to the hapten diphenylcyclopropenone (DPC). The receptor set was obtained from a woman in her 30s with alopecia areata. Some clones in this sample may be carry-over from other donors' samples. The CDR3 runs from the conserved cysteine through the conserved F or W. D genes are given only for firm matches. The listing skips clone size in some rows; elsewhere it reads once, few, many or a size class.

j_call v_call d_call clone_size cdr3_aa cdr3_nt
TRBJ2-7 TRBV7-9 - few CASSLSHEQYF TGTGCCAGCAGCCTCAGCCACGAGCAGTACTTC
TRBJ1-6 TRBV5-6 - - CASSLAGRRYNSPLHF TGTGCCAGCAGCTTGGCCGGCAGGAGATATAATTCACCCCTCCACTTT
TRBJ2-7 TRBV9 - - CASSGGGPGYEQYF TGTGCCAGCAGCGGTGGGGGCCCAGGGTACGAGCAGTACTTC
TRBJ2-3 TRBV10-3 TRBD2 - CATLAGVTDTQYF TGTGCCACCTTAGCGGGAGTGACAGATACGCAGTATTTT
TRBJ1-5 TRBV5-1 TRBD1 - CASSSTGNQPQHF TGCGCCAGCAGCTCGACAGGGAATCAGCCCCAGCATTTT
TRBJ2-1 TRBV20-1 - few CSAPSSRNEQFF TGCAGTGCTCCTAGTAGTAGGAATGAGCAGTTCTTC
TRBJ1-5 TRBV19 - - CASSIDGPEAWGQPQHF TGTGCCAGTAGTATCGACGGACCCGAGGCATGGGGTCAGCCCCAGCATTTT
TRBJ2-3 TRBV5-1 - - CASSGGLRDTDTQYF TGCGCCAGCAGCGGGGGATTGCGGGACACAGATACGCAGTATTTT
TRBJ2-7 TRBV29-1 - - CSVGIGRGYEQYF TGCAGCGTTGGGATAGGGCGTGGATACGAGCAGTACTTC
TRBJ1-4 TRBV29-1 TRBD1 many CSKLRDRGEKLFF TGCAGCAAGCTCCGGGACAGGGGTGAAAAACTGTTTTTT
TRBJ2-5 TRBV20-1 TRBD1 few CSARTGAYQQETQYF TGCAGTGCTAGAACAGGGGCCTACCAGCAAGAGACCCAGTACTTC
TRBJ2-5 TRBV18 TRBD1 few CASSRATGGRETQYF TGTGCCAGCTCACGTGCCACAGGGGGCCGAGAGACCCAGTACTTC
TRBJ2-5 TRBV7-2 TRBD2 - CASTLNSGSETQYF TGTGCCAGCACCTTGAACAGCGGGAGTGAGACCCAGTACTTC
TRBJ2-3 TRBV27 TRBD2 many CASSFSGSTDTQYF TGTGCCAGCAGTTTTAGCGGGAGTACCGATACGCAGTATTTT
TRBJ2-2 TRBV7-9 - - CASSLQQGNTGELFF TGTGCCAGCAGCCTACAACAGGGAAACACCGGGGAGCTGTTTTTT
TRBJ1-6 TRBV18 - few CASSPTDLGGSPLHF TGTGCCAGCTCACCAACGGACCTCGGCGGTTCACCCCTCCACTTT
TRBJ2-7 TRBV4-3 - - CASSQDPVAYEQYF TGCGCCAGCAGCCAAGATCCGGTAGCCTACGAGCAGTACTTC
TRBJ1-1 TRBV2 - - CASSDGLFFNTEAFF TGTGCCAGCAGTGACGGCTTATTTTTTAACACTGAAGCTTTCTTT
TRBJ2-5 TRBV19 TRBD1 - CASAGTGKQETQYF TGTGCCAGTGCCGGGACAGGAAAACAAGAGACCCAGTACTTC
TRBJ1-1 TRBV11-2 - - CASSREGRDAFF TGTGCCAGCAGCCGTGAGGGCAGGGACGCTTTCTTT
TRBJ2-5 TRBV6-5 - few CASSYRGGGRTQETQYF TGTGCCAGCAGTTACAGGGGCGGAGGGCGGACCCAAGAGACCCAGTACTTC
TRBJ2-7 TRBV20-1 - - CSAATTGSDYEQYF TGCAGTGCTGCCACGACAGGATCCGACTACGAGCAGTACTTC
TRBJ2-5 TRBV7-6 TRBD2 many CASSSSITSGQETQYF TGTGCCAGCAGCTCATCTATAACTAGCGGACAAGAGACCCAGTACTTC